This T cell receptor (beta chain) was found in a study of T-cell memory formation after mild COVID-19. Looked up from germline, CDR1 is SGHAT and CDR2 is FQDESV (reference sequence). The CDR3 length is 12 residues. Trimming took 1 base from V and 10 from J, leaving 8 bases between them. TCRdb re-called the 5' RACE reads with MiXCR, one entry per CDR3 protein. The data contain under 400,000 distinct CDR3 sequences, over 25% of them singletons. The sequence was collected from an adult woman who had mild COVID-19 (a few samples of this study predate the infection). Cell type and time point are not known. The chain couples TRBV11-1 to TRBJ2-1; D remains unclear. Sequenced material: PBMCs or a T cell subset sorted from them (not recorded which). The CDR3 spells CASSLVGLEQFF. The CDR3 DNA follows: TGTGCCAGCAGCTTAGTCGGCCTAGAGCAGTTCTTC.